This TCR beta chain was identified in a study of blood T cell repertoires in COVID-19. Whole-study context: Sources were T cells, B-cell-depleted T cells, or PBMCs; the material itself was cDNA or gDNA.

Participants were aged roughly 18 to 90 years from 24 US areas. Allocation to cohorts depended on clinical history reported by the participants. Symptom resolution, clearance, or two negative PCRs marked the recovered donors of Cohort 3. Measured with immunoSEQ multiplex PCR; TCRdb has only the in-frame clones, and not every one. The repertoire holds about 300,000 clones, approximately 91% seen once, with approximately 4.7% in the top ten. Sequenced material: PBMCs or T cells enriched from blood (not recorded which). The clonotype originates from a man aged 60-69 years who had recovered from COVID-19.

The CDR3 here is CASSQGTGFYEQYF. CDR3 sequence (DNA): TGTGCCAGCAGCCAAGGGACAGGTTTCTACGAGCAGTACTTC. V gene TRBV4-2 combines with J gene TRBJ2-7, with 7 positions matching TRBD1. Trimming took 1 base from V and 3 from J; bases not matched to a gene: 3. This CDR3 has 14 residues. From germline, CDR1 is LGHNA and CDR2 YNFKEQ.